This T cell receptor (beta chain) is from a study of vaccination effects on CD4 cells after COVID-19. Worth noting for this clone: What it recognizes is unknown.

With the ViraFEST assay, the study expanded antigen-specific CD4+ T cells using viral peptide pools, then sequenced them. Scientists isolated CD4+ T cells after a roughly ten-day culture period ended. Recipients of the vaccine had no prior SARS-CoV-2 infection and negative nucleocapsid antibodies. The table came from immunoSEQ multiplex PCR; TCRdb's copy has only in-frame clones and leaves some out. The sample consists of about 21,000 clones, roughly four fifths of them appearing once. With 4 bases clipped from V and 5 bases from J, the junction kept 11 bases outside the gene matches. CDR1 is MNHNS and CDR2 is SASEGT in the germline V gene. The CDR3 runs to 16 residues.

The chain is built from TRBV6-1 and TRBJ2-3; 8 nucleotides line up with TRBD1. This receptor was obtained from a human donor who received a COVID-19 vaccine. The sequenced sample was CD4+ T cells from PBMCs cultured with HCoV-NL63 spike peptides, obtained before COVID-19 vaccination. DNA of the CDR3: TGTGCCAGCAGTGGGTTCGGACAGGGCGTGAGAGATACGCAGTATTTT. As protein: CASSGFGQGVRDTQYF.